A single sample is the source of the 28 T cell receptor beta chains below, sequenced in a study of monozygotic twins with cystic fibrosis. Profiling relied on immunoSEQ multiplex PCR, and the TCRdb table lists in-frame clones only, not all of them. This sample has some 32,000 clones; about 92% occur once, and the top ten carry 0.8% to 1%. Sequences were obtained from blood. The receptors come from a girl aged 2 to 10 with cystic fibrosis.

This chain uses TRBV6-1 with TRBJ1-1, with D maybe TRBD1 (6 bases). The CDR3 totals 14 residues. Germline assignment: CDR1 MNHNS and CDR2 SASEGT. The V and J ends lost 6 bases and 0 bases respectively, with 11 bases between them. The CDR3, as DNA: TGTGCCAGCAGCACAGGGCCTATGAACACTGAAGCTTTCTTT. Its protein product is CASSTGPMNTEAFF.

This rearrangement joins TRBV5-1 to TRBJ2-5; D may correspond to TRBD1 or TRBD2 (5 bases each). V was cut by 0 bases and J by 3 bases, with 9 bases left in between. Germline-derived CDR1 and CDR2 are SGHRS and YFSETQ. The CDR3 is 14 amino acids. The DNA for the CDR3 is TGCGCCAGCAGCTTGGACAGGAGGAAAGAGACCCAGTACTTC. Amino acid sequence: CASSLDRRKETQYF.

CDR3 protein: CASSGPGVEETQYF. The DNA of the CDR3 is TGTGCCAGCAGCGGCCCGGGGGTGGAAGAGACCCAGTACTTC. V usage is TRBV5-4 and J usage is TRBJ2-5, with D perhaps matching TRBD2 (6 bases). The germline V and J ends were trimmed by 4 bases and 3 bases, with 13 bases remaining between them. Germline CDR1 is SGHNT and CDR2 is YYREEE (reference sequence). CDR3 length equals 14 residues.

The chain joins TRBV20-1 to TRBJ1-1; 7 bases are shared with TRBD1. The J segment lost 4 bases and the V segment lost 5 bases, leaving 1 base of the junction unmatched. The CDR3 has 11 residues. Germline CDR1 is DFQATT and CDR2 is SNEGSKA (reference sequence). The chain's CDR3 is CSAHRGTEAFF. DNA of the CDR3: TGCAGTGCTCACAGGGGCACTGAAGCTTTCTTT.

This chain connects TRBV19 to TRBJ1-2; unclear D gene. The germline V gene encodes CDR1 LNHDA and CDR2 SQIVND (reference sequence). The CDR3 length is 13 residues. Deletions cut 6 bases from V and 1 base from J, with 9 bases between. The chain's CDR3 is CASSPIHNYGYTF. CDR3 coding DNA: TGTGCCAGTAGCCCTATTCATAACTATGGCTACACCTTC.

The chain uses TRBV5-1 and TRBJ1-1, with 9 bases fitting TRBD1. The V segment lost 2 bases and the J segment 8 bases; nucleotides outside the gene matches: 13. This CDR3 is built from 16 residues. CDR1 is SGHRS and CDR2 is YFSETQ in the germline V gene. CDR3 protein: CASSLNPPVGTGEAFF. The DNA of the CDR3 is TGCGCCAGCAGCTTAAATCCCCCAGTTGGGACAGGGGAAGCTTTCTTT. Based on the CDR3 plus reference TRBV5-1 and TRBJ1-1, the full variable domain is KAGVTQTPRYLIKTRGQQVTLSCSPISGHRSVSWYQQTPGQGLQFLFEYFSETQRNKGNFPGRFSGRQFSNSRSEMNVSTLELGDSALYLCASSLNPPVGTGEAFFGQGTRLTVV.

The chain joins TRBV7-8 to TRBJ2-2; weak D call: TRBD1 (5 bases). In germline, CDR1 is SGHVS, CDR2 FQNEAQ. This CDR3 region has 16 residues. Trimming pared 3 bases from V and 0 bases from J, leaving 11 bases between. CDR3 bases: TGTGCCAGCAGCTTTGTGGGGCTCGCGAACACCGGGGAGCTGTTTTTT. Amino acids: CASSFVGLANTGELFF.

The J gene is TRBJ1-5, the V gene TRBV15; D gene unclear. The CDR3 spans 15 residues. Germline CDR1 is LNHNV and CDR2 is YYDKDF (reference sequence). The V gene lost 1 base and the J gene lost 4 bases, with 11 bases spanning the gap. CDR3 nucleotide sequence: TGTGCCACCAGCAGAGCGGGTCTAGGGAATCAGCCCCAGCATTTT. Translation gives CATSRAGLGNQPQHF.

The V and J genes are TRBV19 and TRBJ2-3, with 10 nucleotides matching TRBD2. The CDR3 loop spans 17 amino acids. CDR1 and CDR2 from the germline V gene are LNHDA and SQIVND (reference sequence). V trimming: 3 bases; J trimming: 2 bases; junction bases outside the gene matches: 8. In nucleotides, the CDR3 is TGTGCCAGTAGTATTGGGCTAGCGGGAGACTTCACAGATACGCAGTATTTT. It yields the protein CASSIGLAGDFTDTQYF.

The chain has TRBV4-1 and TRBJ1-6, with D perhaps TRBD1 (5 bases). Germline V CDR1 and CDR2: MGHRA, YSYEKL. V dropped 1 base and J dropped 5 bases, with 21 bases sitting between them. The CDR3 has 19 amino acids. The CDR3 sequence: CASSQGQLGTEVNNSPLHF. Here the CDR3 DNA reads TGCGCCAGCAGCCAAGGACAACTCGGGACGGAAGTAAATAATTCACCCCTCCACTTT.

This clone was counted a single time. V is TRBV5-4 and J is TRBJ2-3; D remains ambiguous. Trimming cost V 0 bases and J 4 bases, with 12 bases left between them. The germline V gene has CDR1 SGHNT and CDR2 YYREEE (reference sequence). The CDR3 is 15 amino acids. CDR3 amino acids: CASSLDLSEADTQYF. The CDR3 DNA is TGTGCCAGCAGCTTGGACTTATCGGAAGCAGATACGCAGTATTTT.

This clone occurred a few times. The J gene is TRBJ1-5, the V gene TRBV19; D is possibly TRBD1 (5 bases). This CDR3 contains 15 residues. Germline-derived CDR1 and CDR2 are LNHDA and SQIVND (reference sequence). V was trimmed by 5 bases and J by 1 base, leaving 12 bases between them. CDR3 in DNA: TGTGCCAGTAGTTTAATACGGGGGAGCAATCAGCCCCAGCATTTT. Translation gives CASSLIRGSNQPQHF. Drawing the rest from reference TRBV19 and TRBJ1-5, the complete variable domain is DGGITQSPKYLFRKEGQNVTLSCEQNLNHDAMYWYRQDPGQGLRLIYYSQIVNDFQKGDIAEGYSVSREKKESFPLTVTSAQKNPTAFYLCASSLIRGSNQPQHFGDGTRLSIL.

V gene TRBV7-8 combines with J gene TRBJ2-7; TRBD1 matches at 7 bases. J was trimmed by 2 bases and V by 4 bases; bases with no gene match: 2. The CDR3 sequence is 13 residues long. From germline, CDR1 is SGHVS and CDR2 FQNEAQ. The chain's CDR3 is CASSWGQTYEQYF. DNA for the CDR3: TGTGCCAGCAGCTGGGGACAGACCTACGAGCAGTACTTC.

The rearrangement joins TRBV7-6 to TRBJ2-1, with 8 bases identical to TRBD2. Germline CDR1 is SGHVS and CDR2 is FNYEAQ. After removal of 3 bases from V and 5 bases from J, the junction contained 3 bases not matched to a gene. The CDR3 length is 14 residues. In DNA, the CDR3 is TGTGCCAGCAGCTTTTCGGGACTAGACAATGAGCAGTTCTTC. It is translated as CASSFSGLDNEQFF.

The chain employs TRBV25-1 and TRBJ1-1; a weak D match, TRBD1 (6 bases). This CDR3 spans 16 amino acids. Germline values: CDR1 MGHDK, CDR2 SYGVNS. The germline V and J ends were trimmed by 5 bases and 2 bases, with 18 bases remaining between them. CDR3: CASSWEVRGGNTEAFF. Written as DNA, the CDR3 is TGTGCCAGCAGTTGGGAGGTTCGGGGGGGCAACACTGAAGCTTTCTTT.

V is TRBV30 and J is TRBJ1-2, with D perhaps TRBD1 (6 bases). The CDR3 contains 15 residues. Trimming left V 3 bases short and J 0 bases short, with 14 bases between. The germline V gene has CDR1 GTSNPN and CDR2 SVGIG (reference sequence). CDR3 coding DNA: TGTGCCTGGAGACGAAGGGGGAGGACTAACTATGGCTACACCTTC. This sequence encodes CAWRRRGRTNYGYTF.

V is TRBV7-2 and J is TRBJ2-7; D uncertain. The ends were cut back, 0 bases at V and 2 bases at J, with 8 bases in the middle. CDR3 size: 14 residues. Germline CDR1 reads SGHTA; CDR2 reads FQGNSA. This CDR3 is CASSLALEPYEQYF. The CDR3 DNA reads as TGTGCCAGCAGCTTAGCACTCGAACCCTACGAGCAGTACTTC. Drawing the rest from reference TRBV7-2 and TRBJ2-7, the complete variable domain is GAGVSQSPSNKVTEKGKDVELRCDPISGHTALYWYRQSLGQGLEFLIYFQGNSAPDKSGLPSDRFSAERTGGSVSTLTIQRTQQEDSAVYLCASSLALEPYEQYFGPGTRLTVT.

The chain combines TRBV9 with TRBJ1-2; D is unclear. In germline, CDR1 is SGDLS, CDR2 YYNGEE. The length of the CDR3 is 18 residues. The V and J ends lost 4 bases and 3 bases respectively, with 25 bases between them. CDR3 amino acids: CASSSSSTLYLDDYGYTF. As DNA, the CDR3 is TGTGCCAGCAGCTCATCAAGCACCCTGTACCTGGACGACTATGGCTACACCTTC.

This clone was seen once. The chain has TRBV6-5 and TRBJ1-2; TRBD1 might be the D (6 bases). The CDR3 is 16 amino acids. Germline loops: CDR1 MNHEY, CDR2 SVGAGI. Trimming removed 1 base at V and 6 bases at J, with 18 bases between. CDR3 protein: CASSYWGPRGENGYTF. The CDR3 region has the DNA TGTGCCAGCAGTTACTGGGGGCCACGGGGCGAGAATGGCTACACCTTC.

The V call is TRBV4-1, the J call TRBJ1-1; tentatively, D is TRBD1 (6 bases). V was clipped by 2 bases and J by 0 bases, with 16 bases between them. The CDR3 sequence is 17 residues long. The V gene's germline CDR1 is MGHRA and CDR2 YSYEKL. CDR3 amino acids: CASSQKIGGLLNTEAFF. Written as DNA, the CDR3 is TGCGCCAGCAGCCAAAAGATAGGGGGGCTGTTGAACACTGAAGCTTTCTTT.

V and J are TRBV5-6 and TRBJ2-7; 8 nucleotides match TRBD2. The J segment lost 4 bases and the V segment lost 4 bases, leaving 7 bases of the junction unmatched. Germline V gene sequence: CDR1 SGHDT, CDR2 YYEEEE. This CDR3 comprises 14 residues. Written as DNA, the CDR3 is TGTGCCAGCAGCCCGCGGGGGGTTTCGTACGAGCAGTACTTC. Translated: CASSPRGVSYEQYF.

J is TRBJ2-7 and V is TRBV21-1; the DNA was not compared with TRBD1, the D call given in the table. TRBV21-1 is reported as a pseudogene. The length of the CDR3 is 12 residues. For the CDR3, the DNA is TGTGCCAGCAGGACAGGGAGAGACGAGCAGTACTTC. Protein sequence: CASRTGRDEQYF.

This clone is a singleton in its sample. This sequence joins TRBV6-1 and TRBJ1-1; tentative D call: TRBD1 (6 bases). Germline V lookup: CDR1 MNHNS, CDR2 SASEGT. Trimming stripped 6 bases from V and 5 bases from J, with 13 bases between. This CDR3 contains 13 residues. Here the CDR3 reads CASSGPQGTEAFF. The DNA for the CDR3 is TGTGCCAGCAGCGGGCCCCAGGGGACTGAAGCTTTCTTT.

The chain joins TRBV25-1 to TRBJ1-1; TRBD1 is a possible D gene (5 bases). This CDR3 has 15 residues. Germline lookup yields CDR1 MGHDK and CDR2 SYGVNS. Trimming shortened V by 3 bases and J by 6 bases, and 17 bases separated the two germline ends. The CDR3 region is CASSEGSWGGSEAFF. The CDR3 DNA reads TGTGCCAGCAGTGAGGGGTCTTGGGGCGGGTCTGAAGCTTTCTTT.

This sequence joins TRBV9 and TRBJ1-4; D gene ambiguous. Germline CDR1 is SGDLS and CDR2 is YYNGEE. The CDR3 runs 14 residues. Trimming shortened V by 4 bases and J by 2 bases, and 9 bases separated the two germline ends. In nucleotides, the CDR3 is TGTGCCAGCAGCCTCGACACGACTAATGAAAAACTGTTTTTT. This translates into CASSLDTTNEKLFF.

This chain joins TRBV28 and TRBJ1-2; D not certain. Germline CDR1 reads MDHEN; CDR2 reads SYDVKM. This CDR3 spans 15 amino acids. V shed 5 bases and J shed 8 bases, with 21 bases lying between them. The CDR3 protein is CASSDPRGSVRGYTF. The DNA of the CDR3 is TGTGCCAGCAGTGACCCGCGGGGAAGTGTACGCGGCTACACCTTC.

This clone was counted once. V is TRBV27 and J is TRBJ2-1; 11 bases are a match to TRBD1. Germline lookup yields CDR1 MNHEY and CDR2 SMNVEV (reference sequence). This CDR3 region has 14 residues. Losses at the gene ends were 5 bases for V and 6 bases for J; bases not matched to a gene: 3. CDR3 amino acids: CASSTGTGGNEQFF. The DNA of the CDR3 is TGTGCCAGCAGTACCGGGACAGGGGGCAATGAGCAGTTCTTC.

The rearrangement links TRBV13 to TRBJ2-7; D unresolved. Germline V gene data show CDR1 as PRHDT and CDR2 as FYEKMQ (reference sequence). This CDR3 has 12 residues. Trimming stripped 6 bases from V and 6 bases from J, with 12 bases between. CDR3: CASSRGPAEQYF. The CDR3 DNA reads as TGTGCCAGCAGTAGAGGTCCCGCCGAGCAGTACTTC.